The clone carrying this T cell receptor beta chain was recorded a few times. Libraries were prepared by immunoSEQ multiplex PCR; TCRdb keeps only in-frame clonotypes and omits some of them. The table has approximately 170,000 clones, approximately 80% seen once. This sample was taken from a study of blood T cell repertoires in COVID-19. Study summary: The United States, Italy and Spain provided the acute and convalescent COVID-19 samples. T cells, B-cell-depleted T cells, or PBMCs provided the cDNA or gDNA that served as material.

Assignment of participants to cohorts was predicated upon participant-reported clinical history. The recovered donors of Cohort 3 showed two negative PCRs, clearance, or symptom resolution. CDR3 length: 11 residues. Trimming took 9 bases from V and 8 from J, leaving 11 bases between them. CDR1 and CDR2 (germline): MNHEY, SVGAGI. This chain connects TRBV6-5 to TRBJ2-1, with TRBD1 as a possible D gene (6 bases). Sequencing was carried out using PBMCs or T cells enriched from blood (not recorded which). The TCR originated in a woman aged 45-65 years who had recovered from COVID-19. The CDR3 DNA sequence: TGTGCCAGTACAGGGTGGGATGAGCAGTTCTTC. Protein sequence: CASTGWDEQFF.